These 18 T cell receptor beta chains came from one sample sequenced in a study of blood T cell repertoires in COVID-19. Sequencing used immunoSEQ multiplex PCR; TCRdb keeps in-frame clones, though not all of them. This sample has more than 400,000 clones, with 70% to 90% found just once. Sequences were obtained from peripheral blood. The receptors were sampled from a human donor in a cohort sampled during active COVID-19.

This clone was found a few times. The DNA for the CDR3 is TGTGCCAGTAGTATAGTTGGCGCCAGGGTAATCACCGGGGAGCTGTTTTTT. As protein: CASSIVGARVITGELFF. The rearrangement uses TRBV19 and TRBJ2-2; the D gene is possibly TRBD1 (5 bases). The V and J ends lost 1 base and 4 bases respectively, with 16 bases between them. The CDR3 consists of 17 residues. Germline V gene data show CDR1 as LNHDA and CDR2 as SQIVND (reference sequence).

V is TRBV29-1 and J is TRBJ2-7; 12 nucleotides match TRBD2. CDR3 length: 14 residues. With 5 bases clipped from V and 4 bases from J, the junction kept 6 bases outside the gene matches. Germline V gene data show CDR1 as SQVTM and CDR2 as ANQGSEA. In nucleotides, the CDR3 is TGCAGCGTTAAGGCTAGCGGGAGGGTATACGAGCAGTACTTC. Amino acid sequence: CSVKASGRVYEQYF.

The chain combines TRBV6-5 with TRBJ2-2; 7 nucleotides match TRBD1. The CDR3 is made up of 14 amino acids. Germline trimming cut 8 bases from V and 1 base from J; bases unmatched to any gene: 4. Looked up from germline, CDR1 is MNHEY and CDR2 is SVGAGI. CDR3 residues: CASSWTGNTGELFF. CDR3 DNA: TGTGCCAGCTCCTGGACAGGGAACACCGGGGAGCTGTTTTTT.

Notes on this clone: This CDR3 is also generated by other DNA sequences in the sample. CDR3 bases: TGTGCCAGCAGTAGGACAGACTACAATGAGCAGTTCTTC. It codes for CASSRTDYNEQFF. V is TRBV6-5 and J is TRBJ2-1; the D gene is possibly TRBD1 (6 bases). Per germline, CDR1 MNHEY and CDR2 SVGAGI. There are 13 residues in the CDR3. Trimming took 5 bases from V and 3 from J, leaving 8 bases between them.

J is TRBJ2-7 and V is TRBV6-5; 10 bases map to TRBD2. The trim removed 7 bases at V and 6 bases at J, leaving 9 bases unmatched. CDR3 length: 14 amino acids. Germline CDR1 reads MNHEY; CDR2 reads SVGAGI. The CDR3 DNA follows: TGTGCCAGCACCTTTCTAGCGGGAGTGGGCGAGCAGTACTTC. Its protein product is CASTFLAGVGEQYF.

Note on this clone: One end of the junction varies from germline; a read error may be responsible. The chain carries TRBV11-3 and TRBJ2-2; 10 bases agree with TRBD1. CDR3 size: 12 residues. Per germline, CDR1 SGHNT and CDR2 YENEEA. The CDR3 DNA sequence: TGTGCCAGCAGCCTAGGACAGGGGGGGCTGTTTTTT. Protein product: CASSLGQGGLFF.

The V call is TRBV7-9, the J call TRBJ2-1, with D possibly TRBD2 on 5 matching bases. Germline-derived CDR1 and CDR2 are SEHNR and FQNEAQ (reference sequence). V dropped 7 bases and J dropped 0 bases, with 13 bases sitting between them. The CDR3 extends over 15 amino acids. The CDR3 loop reads CASTRREGSYNEQFF. In DNA form, the CDR3 reads TGTGCCAGCACCCGAAGAGAGGGCTCCTACAATGAGCAGTTCTTC. Together with reference TRBV7-9 and TRBJ2-1, the CDR3 gives the full variable domain: DTGVSQNPRHKITKRGQNVTFRCDPISEHNRLYWYRQTLGQGPEFLTYFQNEAQLEKSRLLSDRFSAERPKGSFSTLEIQRTEQGDSAMYLCASTRREGSYNEQFFGPGTRLTVL.

V is TRBV19 and J is TRBJ1-1; D is unclear. The CDR3 runs 13 residues. The germline gives CDR1 LNHDA, CDR2 SQIVND (reference sequence). V lost 6 bases to trimming and J lost 5 bases, with 13 bases between them. DNA of the CDR3: TGTGCCAGTAGAGTTAGACTAGGAACTGAAGCTTTCTTT. Translated: CASRVRLGTEAFF.

The chain uses TRBV11-2 and TRBJ2-4; D gene ambiguous. V lost 3 bases and J 9 bases, leaving 9 bases between the germline ends. CDR3 length: 12 amino acids. Per the germline V gene, CDR1 is SGHAT and CDR2 is FQNNGV. CDR3 protein: CASSFGPSIQYF. The CDR3 DNA reads as TGTGCCAGCAGCTTTGGGCCCAGCATTCAGTACTTC.

The rearrangement links TRBV20-1 to TRBJ1-1; D perhaps matches TRBD1 (5 bases). Trimming left V 3 bases short and J 2 bases short, with 16 bases between. CDR3 length equals 15 residues. The germline CDR1 and CDR2 sequences are DFQATT and SNEGSKA (reference sequence). CDR3 residues: CSASFPGAPNTEAFF. CDR3 sequence (DNA): TGCAGTGCTAGTTTCCCTGGGGCGCCAAACACTGAAGCTTTCTTT.

Comments on this clone: A junction end diverges from the germline sequence, so it may reflect a read error. The chain employs TRBV5-1 and TRBJ2-1; TRBD2 matches 7 bases. Germline V gives CDR1 SGHRS, CDR2 YFSETQ. The length of the CDR3 is 14 residues. The CDR3 loop is CASRLVAGYNEQFF. The CDR3 nucleotides read TGCGCCAGCCGCTTAGTAGCGGGTTACAATGAGCAGTTCTTC. The variable domain in full, completed from reference TRBV5-1 and TRBJ2-1, reads KAGVTQTPRYLIKTRGQQVTLSCSPISGHRSVSWYQQTPGQGLQFLFEYFSETQRNKGNFPGRFSGRQFSNSRSEMNVSTLELGDSALYLCASRLVAGYNEQFFGPGTRLTVL.

This clone appeared a single time. The rearrangement links TRBV19 to TRBJ2-7; D may be TRBD1 (6 bases). CDR1 and CDR2 from the germline V gene are LNHDA and SQIVND (reference sequence). The V end was cut by 0 bases, the J end by 5 bases, with 8 bases between. CDR3 length: 13 residues. In DNA, the CDR3 is TGTGCCAGTAGTATAGAACAGGGCAACGAGCAGTACTTC. Amino acid sequence: CASSIEQGNEQYF.

The rearrangement links TRBV18 to TRBJ2-7; 11 nucleotides align to TRBD2. The CDR3 contains 17 residues. V lost 4 bases and J lost 1; bases outside the gene matches: 9. The germline V gene has CDR1 KGHSH and CDR2 LQKENI. CDR3 amino acids: CASSQAHRTSGSYEQYF. In DNA form, the CDR3 reads TGTGCCAGCTCACAGGCCCACCGGACTAGCGGGTCCTACGAGCAGTACTTC.

The chain combines TRBV7-3 with TRBJ1-2; D is possibly TRBD1 (5 bases). Germline CDR1 reads SGHTA; CDR2 reads FQGTGA. The CDR3 runs 13 residues. V was pared by 8 bases and J by 0 bases, with 10 bases between. The CDR3 bases are TGTGCCAGCGCACAGGATACTAACTATGGCTACACCTTC. This translates into CASAQDTNYGYTF.

The chain joins TRBV2 to TRBJ2-7; D is undetermined. CDR3 length equals 12 residues. V was clipped by 8 bases and J by 4 bases, with 12 bases between them. The germline V gene has CDR1 SNHLY and CDR2 FYNNEI. The CDR3 DNA reads TGTGCCAGCTACCCGGAGACTTACGAGCAGTACTTC. It is translated as CASYPETYEQYF.

This chain uses TRBV19 with TRBJ1-5; D is perhaps TRBD1 (6 bases). Germline V CDR1 and CDR2: LNHDA, SQIVND (reference sequence). V was trimmed by 5 bases and J by 4 bases, leaving 15 bases between them. The CDR3 spans 15 residues. The CDR3 loop reads CASSSGTYYNQPQHF. The CDR3 nucleotides read TGTGCCAGTAGTTCCGGGACATACTATAATCAGCCCCAGCATTTT.

The chain uses TRBV6-6 and TRBJ1-5; unclear D gene. CDR1 MNHNY and CDR2 SVGAGI come from the germline V gene (reference sequence). V lost 6 bases and J 7 bases, leaving 16 bases between the germline ends. The CDR3 length is 14 residues. CDR3 coding DNA: TGTGCCAGCAGCCGTGGGAGAGCGGAACAGCCCCAGCATTTT. Amino acid sequence: CASSRGRAEQPQHF.

This sequence joins TRBV7-2 and TRBJ2-3, with a tentative D call TRBD2 (6 bases). The CDR3 totals 15 residues. Trimming cost V 5 bases and J 1 base, with 13 bases left between them. Germline V gene sequence: CDR1 SGHTA, CDR2 FQGNSA. The CDR3 DNA is TGTGCCAGCAGCCTTTTAGGAGGGCGCACAGATACGCAGTATTTT. It translates to CASSLLGGRTDTQYF.